Shown below are 18 T cell receptor beta chains from a single sample sequenced in a study of blood T cell repertoires in COVID-19. Data came from immunoSEQ multiplex PCR; TCRdb stores just in-frame clones and leaves some out. This table has 200,000 to 250,000 clones, 82% appearing once. Sequencing was performed on PBMCs or T cells enriched from blood (not recorded which). The receptor set was obtained from an older woman who had recovered from COVID-19.

This clone was seen a handful of times. CDR3: CATAGRELAYEQYF. The CDR3 bases are TGTGCCACCGCTGGAAGGGAGCTGGCCTACGAGCAGTACTTC. The V call is TRBV7-9, the J call TRBJ2-7; D possibly corresponds to TRBD2 (5 bases). V was shortened by 10 bases and J by 2 bases, with 18 bases between the two germline ends. The CDR3 is 14 amino acids. CDR1 and CDR2 from the germline V gene are SEHNR and FQNEAQ (reference sequence).

The rearrangement uses TRBV2 and TRBJ2-3; 9 bases are shared with TRBD2. The CDR3 is 13 residues long. J was trimmed by 14 bases and V by 1 base; bases with no gene match: 7. Germline V gene data show CDR1 as SNHLY and CDR2 as FYNNEI. The CDR3 loop is CASSEEGLAGLYF. CDR3 DNA: TGTGCCAGCAGTGAAGAGGGTCTAGCGGGGTTGTATTTT.

The chain links TRBV9 to TRBJ2-3; D might be TRBD2 (6 bases). CDR1 and CDR2 (germline): SGDLS, YYNGEE. V was clipped by 3 bases and J by 5 bases, with 19 bases between them. This CDR3 is 16 amino acids long. In DNA form, the CDR3 reads TGTGCCAGCAGCGCCCGATGGGGGGATGAGCGAGATACGCAGTATTTT. It translates to CASSARWGDERDTQYF.

This clone was observed a few times. The chain joins TRBV6-2 or TRBV6-3 to TRBJ1-1; the match to TRBD1 covers 7 bases. Germline V lookup: CDR1 MNHEY, CDR2 SVGEGT. The CDR3 is 14 amino acids. Germline trimming cut 6 bases from V and 0 bases from J; bases unmatched to any gene: 4. The CDR3 loop is CASSSGQMNTEAFF. The DNA for the CDR3 is TGTGCCAGCAGCTCGGGACAGATGAACACTGAAGCTTTCTTT.

The rearrangement uses TRBV7-9 and TRBJ1-2; TRBD1 matches 9 bases. Germline V CDR1 and CDR2: SEHNR, FQNEAQ (reference sequence). The CDR3 consists of 15 residues. Unmatched junction bases numbered 5, after V lost 2 bases and J lost 4 bases. CDR3: CASSLLGQGTYGYTF. DNA for the CDR3: TGTGCCAGCAGCTTATTGGGACAGGGAACCTATGGCTACACCTTC.

The chain joins TRBV5-4 to TRBJ2-1; 7 positions agree with TRBD1. The CDR3 spans 14 residues. V lost 5 bases and J lost 6; bases outside the gene matches: 8. Germline V gene lookup returns CDR1 SGHNT and CDR2 YYREEE (reference sequence). As DNA, the CDR3 is TGTGCCAGCAGTCCCGGGACAGTGAGCAATGAGCAGTTCTTC. Its translation is CASSPGTVSNEQFF.

This clone came up many times. The chain is built from TRBV7-9 and TRBJ1-5; 7 bases align to TRBD1. V was clipped by 6 bases and J by 4 bases; unmatched bases: 9. CDR1 SEHNR and CDR2 FQNEAQ come from the germline V gene (reference sequence). The CDR3 extends over 15 amino acids. The chain's CDR3 is CASSQSRDRNQPQHF. Here the CDR3 DNA reads TGTGCCAGCAGTCAAAGCCGGGACAGAAATCAGCCCCAGCATTTT.

V is TRBV11-1 and J is TRBJ2-5; 9 bases fit TRBD1. Germline-derived CDR1 and CDR2 are SGHAT and FQDESV (reference sequence). Trimming took 5 bases from V and 3 from J; bases not matched to a gene: 4. The CDR3 loop spans 14 amino acids. In DNA, the CDR3 is TGTGCCAGCAGCAAGAGGACAGGGGAAGAGACCCAGTACTTC. Its translation: CASSKRTGEETQYF.

This clone was picked up one time. This chain links TRBV5-4 with TRBJ2-2, with 7 bases fitting TRBD2. There are 14 residues in the CDR3. V dropped 7 bases and J dropped 1; count of bases not matched to a gene: 4. Germline CDR1 is SGHNT and CDR2 is YYREEE (reference sequence). The CDR3 loop is CASASGGNTGELFF. Here the CDR3 DNA reads TGTGCCAGCGCGTCGGGGGGGAACACCGGGGAGCTGTTTTTT.

The CDR3 protein is CASSQNRGDGYTF. The CDR3 region has the DNA TGTGCCAGCAGTCAAAACAGGGGGGATGGCTACACCTTC. The chain recombines TRBV12-3 or TRBV12-4 with TRBJ1-2, with TRBD1 identical over 8 bases. The CDR3 covers 13 residues. With V trimmed by 5 bases and J by 6 bases, 5 bases remained unmatched.

This chain connects TRBV4-3 to TRBJ2-7; D is ambiguous. V was trimmed by 3 bases and J by 3 bases, leaving 9 bases between them. The CDR3 length is 13 residues. The germline CDR1 and CDR2 sequences are LGHNA and YSLEER. The CDR3 sequence is CASSQVHGYEQYF. The CDR3 DNA sequence: TGCGCCAGCAGCCAGGTGCACGGCTACGAGCAGTACTTC.

As to this clone: This may be a read error: a much more frequent sequence differs by one nucleotide. The chain carries TRBV7-9 and TRBJ1-1; a weak D match, TRBD1 (6 bases). The V gene's germline CDR1 is SEHNR and CDR2 FQNEAQ (reference sequence). The CDR3 has 14 amino acids. V was clipped by 3 bases and J by 7 bases, with 15 bases between them. The CDR3 loop reads CASSFGGGGNEAFF. CDR3 DNA: TGTGCCAGCAGCTTCGGGGGGGGCGGGAATGAAGCTTTCTTT.

This clone was found once. This sequence joins TRBV6-2 or TRBV6-3 and TRBJ2-3; 8 positions agree with TRBD2. Germline-derived CDR1 and CDR2 are MNHEY and SVGEGT. After removal of 2 bases from V and 6 bases from J, the junction contained 13 bases not matched to a gene. CDR3 length equals 17 residues. The CDR3 DNA is TGTGCCAGCAGTTACGGGACTAGGCATATAGAAGGGGATACGCAGTATTTT. As protein: CASSYGTRHIEGDTQYF.

This clone has only one observation. The chain has TRBV6-6 and TRBJ1-4, with D perhaps matching TRBD1 (5 bases). This CDR3 is 14 amino acids long. Trimming pared 8 bases from V and 5 bases from J, leaving 15 bases between. CDR1 MNHNY and CDR2 SVGAGI come from the germline V gene (reference sequence). The CDR3 reads CASRVGGGNEKLFF. CDR3 coding DNA: TGTGCCAGCCGTGTGGGGGGGGGAAATGAAAAACTGTTTTTT.

CDR3 sequence reads: CASSLVGTGQYF. The CDR3 DNA reads as TGTGCCAGCAGCTTAGTTGGGACAGGACAGTACTTC. The genes are TRBV7-2 and TRBJ2-7, with TRBD1 matching 8 bases. CDR1 is SGHTA, CDR2 FQGNSA, per germline. V gave up 1 base and J gave up 10 bases; unmatched junction bases: 3. The CDR3 sequence is 12 residues long.

The rearrangement links TRBV29-1 to TRBJ1-2, with 8 positions matching TRBD1. CDR3 size: 13 residues. The V and J ends lost 7 bases and 8 bases, in that order; junction bases with no gene match: 12. From germline, CDR1 is SQVTM and CDR2 ANQGSEA. CDR3 bases: TGCAGCGCAGATGAAGGACAGGGCGCGGGCTACACCTTC. As protein: CSADEGQGAGYTF.

The V and J genes are TRBV14 and TRBJ2-7; the match to TRBD1 covers 8 bases. The CDR3 is made up of 14 amino acids. The V segment lost 6 bases and the J segment 4 bases; nucleotides outside the gene matches: 8. Germline CDR1 SGHDN, CDR2 FVKESK. The CDR3 loop reads CASSRRTGWYEQYF. CDR3 bases: TGTGCCAGCAGTCGAAGGACAGGGTGGTACGAGCAGTACTTC.

For the CDR3, the DNA is TGTGCCAGCAGTCCGGGGGGAGGGGATTCACCCCTCCACTTT. As protein: CASSPGGGDSPLHF. V is TRBV6-5 and J is TRBJ1-6, with D tentatively TRBD1 (5 bases). This CDR3 has 14 amino acids. The V gene lost 5 bases and the J gene lost 8 bases, with 13 bases spanning the gap. The V gene's germline CDR1 is MNHEY and CDR2 SVGAGI.